Listed below are T cell receptor beta chains from one sample, sequenced in a study of cytomegalovirus exposure and HLA in healthy donors. The data were produced by immunoSEQ multiplex PCR, yet TCRdb's version contains in-frame clones alone and is incomplete. The sample yields about 130,000 clones, about 80% seen once. Source material: PBMCs. The receptors here all came from a man aged 25-45 years in good health and CMV-seropositive. Each CDR3 is given with its conserved first and last residue. D genes are given only for firm matches.

TRBD1	TRBJ2-2	TRBV29-1	TGCAGCGTTGTCGGGACAGGGTATACCGGGGAGCTGTTTTTT	CSVVGTGYTGELFF
TRBD2	TRBJ2-1	TRBV11-1	TGTGCCAGCAGCTTACTCGGGGGGAAGACCTACAATGAGCAGTTCTTC	CASSLLGGKTYNEQFF
.	TRBJ2-5	TRBV6-1	TGTGCCAGCAGTGAAGCGCTTGGGGCGGAGACCCAGTACTTC	CASSEALGAETQYF
.	TRBJ1-4	TRBV6-6	TGTGCCAGCAGTTACTCGACCCCCGGGTACGCTGAAAAACTGTTTTTT	CASSYSTPGYAEKLFF
.	TRBJ2-5	TRBV6-5	TGTGCCAGCAGTTCCCCTACGACCCAGTACTTC	CASSSPTTQYF
.	TRBJ2-5	TRBV9	TGTGCCAGCAGCGAACAACAGGGAAAAGAGACCCAGTACTTC	CASSEQQGKETQYF
.	TRBJ1-1	TRBV5-1	TGCGCCAGCAGCGCTACCCAGGACACTGAAGCTTTCTTT	CASSATQDTEAFF
TRBD2	TRBJ2-1	TRBV10-3	TGTGCCATCAGTGAGTCGGGCGGGAGGGTGGAGGAGCAGTTCTTC	CAISESGGRVEEQFF
TRBD2	TRBJ2-1	TRBV6-5	TGTGCCAGCAGTTACACAACTAGCGGGAGAAACAATGAGCAGTTCTTC	CASSYTTSGRNNEQFF
TRBD2	TRBJ2-5	TRBV7-2	TGTGCCAGCAGCTCCGGGACTAGCGGGGGGACGAAGACCCAGTACTTC	CASSSGTSGGTKTQYF
.	TRBJ2-3	TRBV9	TGTGCCAGCAGCGAACCTGGGGCGGGGACCACAGATACGCAGTATTTT	CASSEPGAGTTDTQYF
.	TRBJ1-2	TRBV7-9	TGTGCCAGCAGCTGGGGGGGGGCGGACGCTAACTATGGCTACACCTTC	CASSWGGADANYGYTF
TRBD1	TRBJ2-1	TRBV7-2	TGTGCCAGCAGCTTACATAACAGGGGCTACAATGAGCAGTTCTTC	CASSLHNRGYNEQFF
.	TRBJ1-1	TRBV7-2	TGTGCCAGCAGACTTGAGATCCTTAGCGGGGTTAGGACTTTCTTT	CASRLEILSGVRTFF
TRBD2	TRBJ2-1	TRBV7-3	TGTGCCAGCAGCCCCCGGGCGGGGGGTCTAAATGAGCAGTTCTTC	CASSPRAGGLNEQFF
.	TRBJ2-1	TRBV7-2	TGTGCCAGCAGCTTAGGGTGGGACTCTAACTACAATGAGCAGTTCTTC	CASSLGWDSNYNEQFF
.	TRBJ1-6	TRBV9	TGTGCCAGCAGCGAGAGGCGAGGGTTGAATTCACCCCTCCACTTT	CASSERRGLNSPLHF
TRBD1	TRBJ1-2	TRBV6-6	TGTGCCAGCAGTTACTTGGACAGGTCTAACTATGGCTACACCTTC	CASSYLDRSNYGYTF